This T cell receptor beta chain was documented in a study of T cell clonality in common variable immunodeficiency. Whole-study results and caveats: Shared TCRbeta clones were fewer between CVID subjects than controls.

Trimming pared 3 bases from V and 6 bases from J, leaving 20 bases between. The CDR3 has 15 amino acids. Germline CDR1 reads DFQATT; CDR2 reads SNEGSKA (reference sequence). Repertoires were generated with immunoSEQ multiplex PCR, while TCRdb's copy carries only in-frame clones and drops some. The repertoire shows approximately 34,000 clones, none seen only once; the top ten take 3.5% to 4.5%. With respect to this clone: Antigen specificity is unknown. The missing CDR3 end, 3 residues past where the read stops, is filled in from the germline J gene.

The chain has TRBV20-1 and TRBJ1-2; D is undetermined. Sequences were obtained from peripheral blood mononuclear cells. This TCR was sampled from a person between 18 and 70 years old in good health. The CDR3 is CSARAQSNLFDGYTF. The CDR3 bases that were read are TGCAGTGCTAGGGCACAGTCAAATCTCTTTGATGGC.